This entry is about one T cell receptor beta chain. Measured with immunoSEQ multiplex PCR; TCRdb has only the in-frame clones, and not every one. Among 50,000 to 85,000 clones listed, over 85% were seen once. The CDR3 is 15 residues long. Germline CDR1 MNHEY, CDR2 SMNVEV (reference sequence). This entry belongs to a study of Tregs in tolerant kidney transplant recipients. This TCR was sampled from a human donor who received a combined kidney and bone marrow transplant. This chain joins TRBV27 and TRBJ2-5, with 8 positions matching TRBD1. The J call is doubtful: the DNA matches TRBJ2-7 better. Sequenced material: CD8+ T cells from blood, taken before the transplant. CDR3 coding DNA: TGTGCCAGCAGTCCCTACAGGGGGGTGACCTACGAGCAGTACTTC. Protein product: CASSPYRGVTYEQYF.